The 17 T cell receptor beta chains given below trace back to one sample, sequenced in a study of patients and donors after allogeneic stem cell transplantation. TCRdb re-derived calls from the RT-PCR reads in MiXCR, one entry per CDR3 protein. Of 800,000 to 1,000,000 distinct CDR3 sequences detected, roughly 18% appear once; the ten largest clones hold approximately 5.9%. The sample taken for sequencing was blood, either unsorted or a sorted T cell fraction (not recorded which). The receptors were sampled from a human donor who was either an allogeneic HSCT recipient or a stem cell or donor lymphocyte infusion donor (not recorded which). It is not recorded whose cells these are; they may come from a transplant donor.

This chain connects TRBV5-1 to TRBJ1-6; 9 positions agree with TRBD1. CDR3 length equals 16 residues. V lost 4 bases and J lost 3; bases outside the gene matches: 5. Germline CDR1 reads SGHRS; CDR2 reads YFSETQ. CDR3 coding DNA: TGCGCCAGCAGCGGGACAGGGATGCACTATAATTCACCCCTCCACTTT. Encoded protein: CASSGTGMHYNSPLHF.

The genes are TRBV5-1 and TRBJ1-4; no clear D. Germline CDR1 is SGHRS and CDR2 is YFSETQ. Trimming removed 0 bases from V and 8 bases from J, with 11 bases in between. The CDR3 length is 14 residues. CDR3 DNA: TGCGCCAGCAGCTTGGGCCCCTCGGTCGAAAAACTGTTTTTT. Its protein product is CASSLGPSVEKLFF. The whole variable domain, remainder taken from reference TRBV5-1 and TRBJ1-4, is KAGVTQTPRYLIKTRGQQVTLSCSPISGHRSVSWYQQTPGQGLQFLFEYFSETQRNKGNFPGRFSGRQFSNSRSEMNVSTLELGDSALYLCASSLGPSVEKLFFGSGTQLSVL.

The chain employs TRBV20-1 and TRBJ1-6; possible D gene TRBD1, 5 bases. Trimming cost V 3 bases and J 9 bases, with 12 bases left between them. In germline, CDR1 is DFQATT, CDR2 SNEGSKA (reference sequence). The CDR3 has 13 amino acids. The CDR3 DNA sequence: TGCAGTGCTAGGGGGACCGGCTTTTCACCCCTCCACTTT. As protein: CSARGTGFSPLHF.

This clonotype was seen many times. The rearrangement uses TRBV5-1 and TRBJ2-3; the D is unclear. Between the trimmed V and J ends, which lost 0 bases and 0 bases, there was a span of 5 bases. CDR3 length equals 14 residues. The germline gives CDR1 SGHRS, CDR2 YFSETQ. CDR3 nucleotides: TGCGCCAGCAGCTTGGTACCAAGCACAGATACGCAGTATTTT. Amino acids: CASSLVPSTDTQYF.

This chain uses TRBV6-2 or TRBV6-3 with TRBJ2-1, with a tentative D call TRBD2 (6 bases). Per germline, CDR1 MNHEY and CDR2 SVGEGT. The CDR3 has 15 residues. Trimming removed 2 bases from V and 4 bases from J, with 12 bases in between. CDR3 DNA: TGTGCCAGCAGTTACAGCGGGCGGTATTACAATGAGCAGTTCTTC. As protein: CASSYSGRYYNEQFF.

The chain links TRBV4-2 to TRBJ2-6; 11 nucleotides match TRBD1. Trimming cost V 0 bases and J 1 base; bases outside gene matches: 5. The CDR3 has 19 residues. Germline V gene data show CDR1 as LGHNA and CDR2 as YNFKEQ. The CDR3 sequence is CASSQDGTGGRSGANVLTF. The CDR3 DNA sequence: TGTGCCAGCAGCCAAGATGGGACAGGGGGTCGGTCTGGGGCCAACGTCCTGACTTTC.

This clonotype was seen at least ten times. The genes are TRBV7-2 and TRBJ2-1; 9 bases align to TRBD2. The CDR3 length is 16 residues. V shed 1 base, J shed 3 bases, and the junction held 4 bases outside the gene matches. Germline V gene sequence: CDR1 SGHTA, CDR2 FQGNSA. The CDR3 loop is CASSLVAGGFYNEQFF. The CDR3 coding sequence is TGTGCCAGCAGCTTAGTGGCGGGGGGGTTCTACAATGAGCAGTTCTTC.

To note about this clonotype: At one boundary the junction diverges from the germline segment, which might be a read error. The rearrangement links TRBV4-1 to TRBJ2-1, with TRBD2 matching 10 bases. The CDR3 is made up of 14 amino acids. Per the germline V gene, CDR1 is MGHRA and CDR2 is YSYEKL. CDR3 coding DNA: TGCGCCAGCAGCCAGTCGGGTAGCGGGAGGCCCCAATACTTC. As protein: CASSQSGSGRPQYF.

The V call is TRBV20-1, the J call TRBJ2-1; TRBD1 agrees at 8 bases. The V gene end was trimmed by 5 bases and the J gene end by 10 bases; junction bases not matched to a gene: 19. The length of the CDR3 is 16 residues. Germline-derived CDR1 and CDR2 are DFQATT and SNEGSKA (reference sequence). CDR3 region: CSALEPRRAGGREQFF. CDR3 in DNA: TGCAGTGCTCTAGAACCCCGTCGGGCAGGGGGCAGGGAGCAGTTCTTC.

In DNA form, the CDR3 reads TGTGCCTGGAAGGGATCTCGGAACCTAGAGAATTCACCCCTCCACTTT. Protein product: CAWKGSRNLENSPLHF. The chain recombines TRBV30 with TRBJ1-6; no reliable D call. Germline loops: CDR1 GTSNPN, CDR2 SVGIG (reference sequence). V was trimmed by 4 bases and J by 7 bases, leaving 20 bases between them. The CDR3 has 16 amino acids.

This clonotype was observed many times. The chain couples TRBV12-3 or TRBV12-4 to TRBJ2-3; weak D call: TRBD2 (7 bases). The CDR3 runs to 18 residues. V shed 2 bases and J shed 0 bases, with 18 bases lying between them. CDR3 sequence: CASSLRSTGGHSTDTQYF. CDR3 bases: TGTGCCAGCAGTTTAAGGTCGACCGGGGGGCATAGCACAGATACGCAGTATTTT.

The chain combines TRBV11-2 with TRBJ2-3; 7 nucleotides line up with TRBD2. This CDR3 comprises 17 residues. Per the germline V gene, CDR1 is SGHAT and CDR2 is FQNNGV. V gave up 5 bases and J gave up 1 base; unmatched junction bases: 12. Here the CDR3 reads CASSESGTRLRTDTQYF. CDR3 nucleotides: TGTGCCAGCAGCGAGAGCGGGACCCGCCTCCGCACAGATACGCAGTATTTT. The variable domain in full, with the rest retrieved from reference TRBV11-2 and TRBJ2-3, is EAGVAQSPRYKIIEKRQSVAFWCNPISGHATLYWYQQILGQGPKLLIQFQNNGVVDDSQLPKDRFSAERLKGVDSTLKIQPAKLEDSAVYLCASSESGTRLRTDTQYFGPGTRLTVL.

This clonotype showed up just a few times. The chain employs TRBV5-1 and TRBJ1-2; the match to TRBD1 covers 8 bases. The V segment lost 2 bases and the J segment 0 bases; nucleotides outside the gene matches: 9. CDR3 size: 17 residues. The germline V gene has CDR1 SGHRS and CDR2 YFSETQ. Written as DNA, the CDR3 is TGCGCCAGCAGCTTTACAGGGGGATCCACAACTAACTATGGCTACACCTTC. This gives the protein CASSFTGGSTTNYGYTF.

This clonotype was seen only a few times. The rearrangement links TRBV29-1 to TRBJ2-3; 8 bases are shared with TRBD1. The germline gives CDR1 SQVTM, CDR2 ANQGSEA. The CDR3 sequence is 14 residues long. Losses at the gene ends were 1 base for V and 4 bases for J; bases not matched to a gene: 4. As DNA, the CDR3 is TGCAGCGTTGAAGCAGGGGGCTACGCAGATACGCAGTATTTT. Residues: CSVEAGGYADTQYF.

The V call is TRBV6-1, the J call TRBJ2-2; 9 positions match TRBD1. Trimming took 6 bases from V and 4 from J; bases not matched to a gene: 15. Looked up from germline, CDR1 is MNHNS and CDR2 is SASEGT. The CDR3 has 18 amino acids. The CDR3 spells CASSPTLDRGLGTGELFF. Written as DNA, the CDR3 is TGTGCCAGCAGCCCAACTCTTGACAGGGGGTTGGGCACCGGGGAGCTGTTTTTT.

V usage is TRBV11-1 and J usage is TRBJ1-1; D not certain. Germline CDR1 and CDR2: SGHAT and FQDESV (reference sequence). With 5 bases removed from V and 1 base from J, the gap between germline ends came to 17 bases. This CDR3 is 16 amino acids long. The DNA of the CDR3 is TGTGCCAGCAGCATTCACGGGAATTGGGCGAACACTGAAGCTTTCTTT. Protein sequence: CASSIHGNWANTEAFF.

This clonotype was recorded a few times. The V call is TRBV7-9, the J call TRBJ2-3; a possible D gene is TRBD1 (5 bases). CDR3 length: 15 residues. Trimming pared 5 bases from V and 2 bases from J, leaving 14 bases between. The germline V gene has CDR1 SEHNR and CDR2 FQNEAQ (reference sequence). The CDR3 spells CASSPQGHLTDTQYF. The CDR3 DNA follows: TGTGCCAGCAGCCCCCAGGGCCACCTCACAGATACGCAGTATTTT. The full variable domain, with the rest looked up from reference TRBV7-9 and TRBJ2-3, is DTGVSQNPRHKITKRGQNVTFRCDPISEHNRLYWYRQTLGQGPEFLTYFQNEAQLEKSRLLSDRFSAERPKGSFSTLEIQRTEQGDSAMYLCASSPQGHLTDTQYFGPGTRLTVL.